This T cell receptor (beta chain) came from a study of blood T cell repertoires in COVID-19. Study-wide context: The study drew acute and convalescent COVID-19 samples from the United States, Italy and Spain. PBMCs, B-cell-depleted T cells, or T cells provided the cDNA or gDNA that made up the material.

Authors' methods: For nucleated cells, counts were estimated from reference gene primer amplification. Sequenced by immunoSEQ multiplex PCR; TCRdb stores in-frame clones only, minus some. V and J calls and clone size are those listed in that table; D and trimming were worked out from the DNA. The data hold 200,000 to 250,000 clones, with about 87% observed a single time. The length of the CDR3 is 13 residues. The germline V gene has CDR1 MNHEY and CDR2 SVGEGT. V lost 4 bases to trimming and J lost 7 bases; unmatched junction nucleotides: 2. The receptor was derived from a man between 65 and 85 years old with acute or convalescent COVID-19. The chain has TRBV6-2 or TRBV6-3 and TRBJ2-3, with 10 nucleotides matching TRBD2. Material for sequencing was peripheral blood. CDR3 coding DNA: TGTGCCAGCAGTTCTAGCGGGAGAAATACGCAGTATTTT. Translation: CASSSSGRNTQYF.